The clone carrying this T cell receptor (beta chain) has more than one count but fewer than ten. Its antigen is as yet unknown. Execution of the assay was at deep level. The table came from immunoSEQ multiplex PCR; TCRdb's copy has only in-frame clones and leaves some out. This repertoire shows about 1.5 million clones, over 95% found once; its top ten account for about 1%. The data originate from a study of shared clonotypes between healthy human individuals. Study information: Every donor yielded three CD4 naive, three CD4 memory, two CD8 naive and one CD8 memory plate.

The germline CDR1 and CDR2 sequences are SEHNR and FQNEAQ (reference sequence). The CDR3 totals 12 residues. Trimming took 0 bases from V and 12 from J, leaving 9 bases between them. Study conclusions and caveats: All-four-donor shared clonotypes had higher generation probabilities than non-shared clonotypes did. Inspection by rarefaction showed sorted-subset sequencing to be incomplete despite large depth.

Input material: naive CD4+ T cells sorted from blood. Subset noted: CD45RA+ positively selected. The clonotype comes from a man aged 25-45 years in good health. This sequence joins TRBV7-9 and TRBJ2-1; D not resolved. The CDR3 DNA reads as TGTGCCAGCAGCTTAGCGTGGATGGTGCAGTTCTTC. Translated, it gives CASSLAWMVQFF.